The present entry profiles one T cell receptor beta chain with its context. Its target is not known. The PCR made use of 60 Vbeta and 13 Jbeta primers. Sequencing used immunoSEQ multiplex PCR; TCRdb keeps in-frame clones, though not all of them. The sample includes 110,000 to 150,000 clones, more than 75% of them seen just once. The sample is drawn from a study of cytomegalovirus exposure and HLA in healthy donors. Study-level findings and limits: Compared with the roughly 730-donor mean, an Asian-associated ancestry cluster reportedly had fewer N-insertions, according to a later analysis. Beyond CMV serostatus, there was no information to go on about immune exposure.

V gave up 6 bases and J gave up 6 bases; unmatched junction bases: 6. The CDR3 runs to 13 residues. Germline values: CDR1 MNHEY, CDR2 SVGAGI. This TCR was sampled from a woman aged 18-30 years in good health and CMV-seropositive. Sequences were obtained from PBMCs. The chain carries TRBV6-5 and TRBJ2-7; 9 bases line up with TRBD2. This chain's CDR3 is CASSRTSVGEQYF. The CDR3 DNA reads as TGTGCCAGCAGCAGGACTAGCGTGGGCGAGCAGTACTTC.